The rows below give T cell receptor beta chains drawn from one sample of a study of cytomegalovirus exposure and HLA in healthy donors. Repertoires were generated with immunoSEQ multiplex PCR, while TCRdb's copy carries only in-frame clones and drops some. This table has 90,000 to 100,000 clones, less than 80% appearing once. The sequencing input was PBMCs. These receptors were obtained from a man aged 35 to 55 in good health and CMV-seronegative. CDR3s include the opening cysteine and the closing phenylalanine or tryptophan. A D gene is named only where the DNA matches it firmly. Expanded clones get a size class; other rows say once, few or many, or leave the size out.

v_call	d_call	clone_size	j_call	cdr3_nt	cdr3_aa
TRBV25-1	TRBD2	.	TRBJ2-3	TGTGCCAGCAGTGACGCAGCGGGAGATCACACAGATACGCAGTATTTT	CASSDAAGDHTDTQYF
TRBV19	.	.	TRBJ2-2	TGTGCCAGTAGTATGAGGAACGGGGAGCTGTTTTTT	CASSMRNGELFF
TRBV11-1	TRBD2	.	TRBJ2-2	TGTGCCAGCAGCCCGACTAGCGGGGGGGCTCGGACCGGGGAGCTGTTTTTT	CASSPTSGGARTGELFF
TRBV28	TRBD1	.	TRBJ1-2	TGTGCCAGCTTTTTGAACAGGGGGAAGGGCTACACCTTC	CASFLNRGKGYTF
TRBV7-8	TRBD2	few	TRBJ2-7	TGTGCCAGCAGCTTGACACCGGGACTAGCGGGAGGGGGGGACGAGCAGTACTTC	CASSLTPGLAGGGDEQYF
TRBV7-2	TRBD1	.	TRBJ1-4	TGTGCCAGCAGCCCCCGGGACAGGGAAATGAGAACTAATGAAAAACTGTTTTTT	CASSPRDREMRTNEKLFF
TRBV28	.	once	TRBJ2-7	TGTGCCAGCAGTTCCCCAATCAGGACAGCAGCGTACGAGCAGTACTTC	CASSSPIRTAAYEQYF
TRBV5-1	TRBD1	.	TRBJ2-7	TGCGCCAGCAGCCCGGACAGGGTGTACGAGCAGTACTTC	CASSPDRVYEQYF
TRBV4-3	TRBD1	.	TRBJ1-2	TGCGCCAGCAGCCAAGATAGCGCGGACAGGGCCTATGGCTACACCTTC	CASSQDSADRAYGYTF
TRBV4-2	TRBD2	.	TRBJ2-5	TGTGCCAGCAGCCAGATAGCGGGGGGGTCCCAAGAGACCCAGTACTTC	CASSQIAGGSQETQYF
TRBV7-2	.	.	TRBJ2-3	TGTGCCAGCACTAAAGCGGCTAGCGGCACAGATACGCAGTATTTT	CASTKAASGTDTQYF
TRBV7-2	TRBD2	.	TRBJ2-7	TGTGCCAGCACCTCGGGAGGGCGGGGGAGCTACGAGCAGTACTTC	CASTSGGRGSYEQYF
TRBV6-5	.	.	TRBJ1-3	TGTGCCAGCAGTTACGGGCAGGATGGAAACACCATATATTTT	CASSYGQDGNTIYF